Listed below are T cell receptor beta chains from one sample, sequenced in a study of shared clonotypes between healthy human individuals. Generated by immunoSEQ multiplex PCR, the TCRdb table keeps only in-frame clones and is missing some. The sample lists under 2,500,000 clones, around 95% occurring once. The sequenced sample consisted of naive CD4+ T cells sorted from blood. The receptors shown here come from a man between 18 and 29 years old in good health. The CDR3 runs from the conserved cysteine through the conserved F or W. The D gene is left open where the match is weak. Size is stated for part of the rows, as once, few or many counts, or as a class when the clone is expanded.

j_call | d_call | clone_size | v_call | cdr3_aa | cdr3_nt
TRBJ1-5 | . | . | TRBV4-1 | CASSQARTANINQPQHF | TGCGCCAGCAGCCAAGCAAGGACAGCCAATATCAATCAGCCCCAGCATTTT
TRBJ2-4 | TRBD2 | . | TRBV4-1 | CASSQVGAGETLAKNIQYF | TGCGCCAGCAGCCAAGTAGGAGCGGGAGAAACCTTAGCCAAAAACATTCAGTACTTC
TRBJ1-5 | TRBD1 | once | TRBV27 | CASRSGQGATQPQHF | TGTGCCAGCAGGTCGGGGCAGGGGGCTACTCAGCCCCAGCATTTT
TRBJ1-2 | . | . | TRBV18 | CASSPIRGSYGYTF | TGTGCCAGCTCACCCATTCGCGGCAGCTATGGCTACACCTTC
TRBJ2-7 | TRBD2 | . | TRBV10-3 | CAIREREPPYEQYF | TGTGCCATCAGGGAGCGGGAGCCCCCCTACGAGCAGTACTTC
TRBJ1-2 | . | . | TRBV9 | CASSALFPTASKGYTF | TGTGCCAGCAGCGCCCTCTTTCCGACAGCCTCGAAGGGCTACACCTTC
TRBJ2-3 | . | . | TRBV6-1 | CATADRPVATDTQYF | TGTGCCACCGCTGACAGGCCCGTAGCCACAGATACGCAGTATTTT
TRBJ2-7 | . | . | TRBV2 | CASSGQAGIGEQYF | TGTGCCAGCAGTGGGCAGGCGGGGATCGGCGAGCAGTACTTC
TRBJ2-2 | . | . | TRBV19 | CASSWQAPNTGELFF | TGTGCCAGTAGTTGGCAGGCACCGAACACCGGGGAGCTGTTTTTT
TRBJ1-6 | TRBD1 | . | TRBV30 | CAWKTGNPYNSPLHF | TGTGCCTGGAAGACAGGGAACCCCTATAATTCACCCCTCCACTTT
TRBJ2-7 | . | . | TRBV4-1 | CASSQVGRGGEQYF | TGCGCCAGCAGCCAAGTGGGCAGGGGCGGGGAGCAGTACTTC
TRBJ1-1 | . | . | TRBV5-4 | CASSRNTEAFF | TGTGCCAGCAGCCGTAACACTGAAGCTTTCTTT
TRBJ1-4 | . | . | TRBV18 | CASSPRDGEKLFF | TGTGCCAGCTCACCCCGGGACGGTGAAAAACTGTTTTTT
TRBJ2-3 | . | . | TRBV28 | CASSPRETFTDTQYF | TGTGCCAGCAGCCCCCGGGAAACTTTCACAGATACGCAGTATTTT
TRBJ2-5 | TRBD2 | . | TRBV5-1 | CASSPGLAGGAIQETQYF | TGCGCCAGCAGCCCGGGACTAGCGGGGGGCGCTATTCAAGAGACCCAGTACTTC
TRBJ1-6 | . | . | TRBV14 | CASSQVTGRSSPLHF | TGTGCCAGCAGCCAAGTAACAGGGCGCAGCTCACCCCTCCACTTT
TRBJ2-7 | . | . | TRBV18 | CASSPGTPSYEQYF | TGTGCCAGCTCACCCGGGACTCCTTCCTACGAGCAGTACTTC
TRBJ1-5 | . | . | TRBV4-1 | CASSQDFETYSNQPQHF | TGCGCCAGCAGCCAAGATTTTGAGACCTATAGCAATCAGCCCCAGCATTTT
TRBJ2-5 | TRBD2 | . | TRBV27 | CASSLGLAGGLGQETQYF | TGTGCCAGCAGTCTAGGACTAGCGGGGGGGCTGGGGCAAGAGACCCAGTACTTC
TRBJ2-3 | . | . | TRBV4-1 | CASSQAYGSSTDTQYF | TGCGCCAGCAGCCAGGCTTACGGGTCGAGCACAGATACGCAGTATTTT
TRBJ1-2 | TRBD1 | . | TRBV27 | CASSLTGQGNYGYTF | TGTGCCAGCAGTTTAACTGGACAGGGGAACTATGGCTACACCTTC
TRBJ2-3 | TRBD2 | . | TRBV25-1 | CASSRTSGSPSTDTQYF | TGTGCCAGCAGTCGGACTAGCGGGAGCCCTAGCACAGATACGCAGTATTTT
TRBJ2-5 | TRBD2 | . | TRBV6-5 | CASSRNSGRGETQYF | TGTGCCAGCAGCCGCAATAGCGGGAGGGGAGAGACCCAGTACTTC
TRBJ1-3 | . | . | TRBV4-1 | CASSQEYLRAGITIYF | TGCGCCAGCAGCCAAGAATACCTGCGAGCGGGGATCACCATATATTTT
TRBJ1-5 | . | . | TRBV27 | CASRHGAGQPQHF | TGTGCCAGCCGCCATGGGGCGGGACAGCCCCAGCATTTT
TRBJ2-7 | . | . | TRBV6-5 | CASEKGREQYF | TGTGCCAGCGAAAAGGGAAGGGAGCAGTACTTC
TRBJ2-7 | . | . | TRBV9 | CASSSRSGGSGEQYF | TGTGCCAGCAGCTCGCGATCTGGTGGGTCGGGCGAGCAGTACTTC
TRBJ2-5 | TRBD2 | . | TRBV27 | CASSMTSGDQETQYF | TGTGCCAGCAGTATGACTAGCGGGGACCAGGAGACCCAGTACTTC
TRBJ1-4 | TRBD1 | once | TRBV18 | CASSRNGQAATNEKLFF | TGTGCCAGCTCACGAAACGGACAGGCAGCAACTAATGAAAAACTGTTTTTT
TRBJ2-4 | TRBD1 | once | TRBV30 | CAWNGQGAKDIQYF | TGTGCCTGGAATGGACAGGGGGCGAAGGACATTCAGTACTTC
TRBJ2-2 | . | . | TRBV6-1 | CASRLFPPGELFF | TGTGCCAGCAGACTATTTCCCCCCGGGGAGCTGTTTTTT
TRBJ1-5 | . | . | TRBV19 | CASIDHGGADQPQHF | TGTGCCAGTATCGATCACGGAGGGGCAGATCAGCCCCAGCATTTT
TRBJ2-3 | . | . | TRBV7-2 | CASQGGSGETDTQYF | TGTGCCAGCCAGGGGGGTAGCGGGGAAACAGATACGCAGTATTTT
TRBJ2-5 | TRBD1 | . | TRBV19 | CASSARDRVPETQYF | TGTGCCAGTAGTGCCCGGGACAGGGTACCAGAGACCCAGTACTTC
TRBJ1-1 | TRBD1 | . | TRBV7-9 | CASRLQGTAFF | TGTGCCAGCAGGTTACAGGGGACGGCTTTCTTT
TRBJ2-3 | TRBD1 | . | TRBV5-4 | CASSPGGRGTDTQYF | TGTGCCAGCAGCCCAGGGGGCAGGGGCACAGATACGCAGTATTTT
TRBJ2-7 | . | . | TRBV2 | CASSVIHEQYF | TGTGCCAGCAGTGTGATCCACGAGCAGTACTTC
TRBJ2-1 | TRBD2 | . | TRBV5-1 | CASSLLAGGGSYNEQFF | TGCGCCAGCAGCTTACTAGCGGGGGGAGGTTCCTACAATGAGCAGTTCTTC
TRBJ2-7 | TRBD2 | . | TRBV18 | CASSPAQAGEQYF | TGTGCCAGCTCACCCGCACAAGCGGGGGAGCAGTACTTC
TRBJ2-5 | . | . | TRBV11-2 | CASSTSLGSEETQYF | TGTGCCAGCAGCACCTCACTAGGAAGCGAAGAGACCCAGTACTTC
TRBJ2-3 | . | . | TRBV19 | CASSIGSTDTQYF | TGTGCCAGTAGTATAGGCAGCACAGATACGCAGTATTTT
TRBJ2-7 | . | . | TRBV28 | CASSLVTANYEQYF | TGTGCCAGCAGTTTGGTGACAGCAAACTACGAGCAGTACTTC
TRBJ2-5 | . | once | TRBV5-1 | CASSLGAGRETQYF | TGCGCCAGCAGCTTGGGGGCAGGTCGTGAGACCCAGTACTTC
TRBJ2-7 | TRBD2 | . | TRBV7-2 | CASSVSGRGEYEQYF | TGTGCCAGCAGCGTGAGCGGGAGAGGGGAGTACGAGCAGTACTTC
TRBJ2-5 | . | . | TRBV30 | CAWSAQGQETQYF | TGTGCCTGGAGTGCGCAGGGACAAGAGACCCAGTACTTC
TRBJ1-5 | TRBD1 | . | TRBV6-1 | CATQTPGQGHQPQHF | TGTGCCACTCAAACCCCGGGACAGGGTCATCAGCCCCAGCATTTT
TRBJ1-6 | . | . | TRBV5-1 | CASRNSSSYNSPLHF | TGCGCCAGCAGGAACAGCAGCTCCTATAATTCACCCCTCCACTTT
TRBJ2-5 | TRBD1 | . | TRBV5-1 | CASAEGTGQGETQYF | TGCGCCAGCGCCGAAGGGACAGGGCAGGGGGAGACCCAGTACTTC
TRBJ2-7 | TRBD1 | few | TRBV19 | CASSVGQGIYEQYF | TGTGCCAGTAGTGTGGGACAGGGGATCTACGAGCAGTACTTC
TRBJ1-2 | . | . | TRBV4-3 | CASSQVGNTGYTF | TGCGCCAGCAGCCAAGTGGGAAATACTGGCTACACCTTC
TRBJ2-5 | TRBD1 | . | TRBV27 | CASSHQDRNNQETQYF | TGTGCCAGCAGTCATCAGGACAGGAACAACCAAGAGACCCAGTACTTC
TRBJ2-2 | . | . | TRBV5-1 | CASSAQWANTGELFF | TGCGCCAGCAGCGCTCAGTGGGCGAACACCGGGGAGCTGTTTTTT
TRBJ2-7 | TRBD2 | . | TRBV30 | CALAGEISYEQYF | TGTGCCTTAGCGGGGGAGATCTCCTACGAGCAGTACTTC
TRBJ2-1 | . | . | TRBV7-9 | CASSSKGSSYNEQFF | TGTGCCAGCAGCTCCAAGGGGAGCTCCTACAATGAGCAGTTCTTC
TRBJ2-3 | TRBD2 | . | TRBV7-9 | CASSSASGVITDTQYF | TGTGCCAGCAGCTCCGCTAGCGGGGTAATCACAGATACGCAGTATTTT
TRBJ1-3 | TRBD1 | . | TRBV6-5 | CASRRTGNFGNTIYF | TGTGCCAGCAGGCGGACAGGCAATTTTGGAAACACCATATATTTT
TRBJ1-3 | . | . | TRBV6-6 | CASSYSVSGNTIYF | TGTGCCAGCAGTTACTCGGTCTCTGGAAACACCATATATTTT
TRBJ1-1 | . | . | TRBV6-5 | CASRRGTSLVEAFF | TGTGCCAGCAGACGTGGGACATCTCTTGTTGAAGCTTTCTTT
TRBJ2-7 | . | . | TRBV15 | CATSSPRVGGYEQYF | TGTGCCACCAGCAGCCCCAGGGTCGGGGGCTACGAGCAGTACTTC
TRBJ2-7 | . | . | TRBV19 | CASSIRPGYEQYF | TGTGCCAGTAGTATACGCCCGGGCTACGAGCAGTACTTC